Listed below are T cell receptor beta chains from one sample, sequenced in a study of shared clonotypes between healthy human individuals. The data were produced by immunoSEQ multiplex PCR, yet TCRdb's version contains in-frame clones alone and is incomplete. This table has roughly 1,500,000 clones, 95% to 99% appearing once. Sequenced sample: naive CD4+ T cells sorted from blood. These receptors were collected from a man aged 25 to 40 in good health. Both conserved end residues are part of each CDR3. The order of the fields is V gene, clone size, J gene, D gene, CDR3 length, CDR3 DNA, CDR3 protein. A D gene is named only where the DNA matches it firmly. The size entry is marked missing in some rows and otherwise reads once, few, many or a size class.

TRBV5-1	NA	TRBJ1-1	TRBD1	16	TGCGCCAGCAGCAAATGGGACAGGGAGAGTATGACTGAAGCTTTCTTT	CASSKWDRESMTEAFF
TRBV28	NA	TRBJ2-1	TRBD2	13	TGTGCCAGCAGAACCGTGTGGGGGGGACGGCAGTTCTTC	CASRTVWGGRQFF
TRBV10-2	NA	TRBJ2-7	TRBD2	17	TGCGCCAGCAAGCCACTAGCGGGATCCCCAAGCCATTACGAGCAGTACTTC	CASKPLAGSPSHYEQYF
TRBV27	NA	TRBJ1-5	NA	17	TGTGCCAGCAGTTTATTTCGTGGGGGCGGCGGCAATCAGCCCCAGCATTTT	CASSLFRGGGGNQPQHF
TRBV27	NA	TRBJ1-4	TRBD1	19	TGTGCCAGCAGTAGGGCAGGGGGCCACCCGAGGGCAACTAATGAAAAACTGTTTTTT	CASSRAGGHPRATNEKLFF
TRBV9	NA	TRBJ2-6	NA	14	TGTGCCAGCTCCTTATCCTCTGGGGCCAACGTCCTGACTTTC	CASSLSSGANVLTF
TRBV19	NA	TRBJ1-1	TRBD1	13	TGTGCCAGTAGTTTCAGGGGGCGGGCTGAAGCTTTCTTT	CASSFRGRAEAFF
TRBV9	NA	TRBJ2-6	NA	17	TGTGCCAGCAGCGTAGATGGAGGGGGCGGTGGGGCCAACGTCCTGACTTTC	CASSVDGGGGGANVLTF
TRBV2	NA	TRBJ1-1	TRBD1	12	TGTGCCAGCGAAGGGACAGGACATGAAGCTTTCTTT	CASEGTGHEAFF
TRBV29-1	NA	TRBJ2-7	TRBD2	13	TGCAGCGTTGGACTAGCTCTTCGATACGAGCAGTACTTC	CSVGLALRYEQYF
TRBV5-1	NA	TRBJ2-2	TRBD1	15	TGCGCCAGCAGCCCCGGACAGGGGGCGGTCGGGGAGCTGTTTTTT	CASSPGQGAVGELFF
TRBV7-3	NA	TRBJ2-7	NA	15	TGTGCCAGCAGCCTGACGGCCACCCGGCGCTACGAGCAGTACTTC	CASSLTATRRYEQYF
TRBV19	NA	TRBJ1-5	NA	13	TGTGCCAGTAGTTATGGGGCGCGAAGGCCCCAGCATTTT	CASSYGARRPQHF
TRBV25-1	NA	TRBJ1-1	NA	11	TGTGCCAGCATCGGGGTGAGGGCGGCTTTCTTT	CASIGVRAAFF
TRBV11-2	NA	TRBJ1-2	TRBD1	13	TGTGCCAGCAGCCGGGACAGGGGTGGTGGCTACACCTTC	CASSRDRGGGYTF
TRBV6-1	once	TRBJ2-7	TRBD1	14	TGTGCCAGCGGCTCGGGACAGGGGAGCTACGAGCAGTACTTC	CASGSGQGSYEQYF
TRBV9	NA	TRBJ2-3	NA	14	TGTGCCAGCAGCGTAGAGGACAGCACAGATACGCAGTATTTT	CASSVEDSTDTQYF
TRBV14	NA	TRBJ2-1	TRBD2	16	TGTGCCAGCAGCCAAGATGGCGGGAGGTCGGACAATGAGCAGTTCTTC	CASSQDGGRSDNEQFF
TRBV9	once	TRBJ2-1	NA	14	TGTGCCAGCAGCGGCCGGGACCTCTACAATGAGCAGTTCTTC	CASSGRDLYNEQFF
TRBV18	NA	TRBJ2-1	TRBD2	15	TGTGCCAGCGGGAGGACTAGCGGGAGGGCCAATGAGCAGTTCTTC	CASGRTSGRANEQFF
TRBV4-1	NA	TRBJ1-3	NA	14	TGCGCCAGCAGCCAAGAGGGGATAGGAAACACCATATATTTT	CASSQEGIGNTIYF
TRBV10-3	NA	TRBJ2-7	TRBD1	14	TGTGCCATCGGGAGGACAGGGGATATCTACGAGCAGTACTTC	CAIGRTGDIYEQYF
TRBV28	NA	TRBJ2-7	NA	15	TGTGCCAGCAGTCTTTTTGGACGGGGATCCTACGAGCAGTACTTC	CASSLFGRGSYEQYF
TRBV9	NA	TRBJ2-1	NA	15	TGTGCCAGCAGCGTAGTCCCGGGTGACTACAATGAGCAGTTCTTC	CASSVVPGDYNEQFF
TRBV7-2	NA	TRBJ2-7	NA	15	TGTGCCAGCAGCTTAGACAGCCGAATGTACTACGAGCAGTACTTC	CASSLDSRMYYEQYF
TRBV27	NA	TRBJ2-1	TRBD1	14	TGTGCCAGCAGTTGGGACAGGGATCCGGGTGAGCAGTTCTTC	CASSWDRDPGEQFF
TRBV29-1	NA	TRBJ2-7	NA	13	TGCAGCGTTGAAGACAGGGGATTTTACGAGCAGTACTTC	CSVEDRGFYEQYF